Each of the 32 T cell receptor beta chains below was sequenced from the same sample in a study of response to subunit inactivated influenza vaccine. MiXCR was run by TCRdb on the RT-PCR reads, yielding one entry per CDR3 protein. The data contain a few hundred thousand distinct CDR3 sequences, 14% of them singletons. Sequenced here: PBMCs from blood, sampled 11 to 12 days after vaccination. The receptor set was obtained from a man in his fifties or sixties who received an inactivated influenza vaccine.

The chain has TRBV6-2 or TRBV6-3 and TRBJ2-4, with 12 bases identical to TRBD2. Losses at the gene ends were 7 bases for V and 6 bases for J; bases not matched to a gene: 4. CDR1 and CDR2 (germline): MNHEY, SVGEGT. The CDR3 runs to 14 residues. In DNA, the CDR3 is TGTGCCAGCACTATGACTAGCGGGAGAAACATTCAGTACTTC. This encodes CASTMTSGRNIQYF.

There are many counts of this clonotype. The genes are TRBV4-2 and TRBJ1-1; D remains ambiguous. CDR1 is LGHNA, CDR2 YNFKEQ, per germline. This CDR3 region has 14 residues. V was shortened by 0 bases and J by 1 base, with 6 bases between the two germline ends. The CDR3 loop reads CASSQDTRNTEAFF. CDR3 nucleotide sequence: TGTGCCAGCAGCCAAGATACCAGGAACACTGAAGCTTTCTTT.

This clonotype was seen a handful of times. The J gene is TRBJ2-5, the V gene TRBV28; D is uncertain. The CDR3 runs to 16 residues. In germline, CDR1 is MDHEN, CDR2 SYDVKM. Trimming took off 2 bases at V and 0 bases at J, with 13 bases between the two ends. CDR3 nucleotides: TGTGCCAGCAGTTTAGAGATTGAACGGCACCAAGAGACCCAGTACTTC. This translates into CASSLEIERHQETQYF.

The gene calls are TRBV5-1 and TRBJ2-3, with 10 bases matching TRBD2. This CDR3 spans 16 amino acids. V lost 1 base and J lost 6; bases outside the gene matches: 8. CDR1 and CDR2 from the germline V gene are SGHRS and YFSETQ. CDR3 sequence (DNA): TGCGCCAGCAGCTTGAATCTAGCGGGAGATAAGGATACGCAGTATTTT. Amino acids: CASSLNLAGDKDTQYF.

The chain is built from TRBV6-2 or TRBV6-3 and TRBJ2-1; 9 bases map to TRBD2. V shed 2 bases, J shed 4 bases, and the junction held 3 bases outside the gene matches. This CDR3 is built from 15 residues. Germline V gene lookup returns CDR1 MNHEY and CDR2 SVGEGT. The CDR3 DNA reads TGTGCCAGCAGTTACGATAGCGGGGGATACAATGAGCAGTTCTTC. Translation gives CASSYDSGGYNEQFF.

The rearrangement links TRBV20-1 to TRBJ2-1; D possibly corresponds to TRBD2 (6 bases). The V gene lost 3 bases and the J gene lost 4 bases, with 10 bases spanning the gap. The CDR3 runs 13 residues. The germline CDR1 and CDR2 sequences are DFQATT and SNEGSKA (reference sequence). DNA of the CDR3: TGCAGTGCTAGGGGTGGGAGGTACAATGAGCAGTTCTTC. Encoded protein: CSARGGRYNEQFF.

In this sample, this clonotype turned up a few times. The CDR3 is CASRDQGIDSPLHF. In DNA form, the CDR3 reads TGTGCCAGCAGAGATCAGGGGATTGATTCACCCCTCCACTTT. This chain links TRBV6-1 with TRBJ1-6; a possible D gene is TRBD1 (6 bases). This CDR3 comprises 14 residues. Looked up from germline, CDR1 is MNHNS and CDR2 is SASEGT. V was cut by 6 bases and J by 8 bases, with 14 bases left in between.

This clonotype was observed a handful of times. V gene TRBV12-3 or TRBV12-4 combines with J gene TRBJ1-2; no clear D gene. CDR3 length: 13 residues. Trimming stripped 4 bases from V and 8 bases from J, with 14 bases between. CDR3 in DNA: TGTGCCAGCAGTTCCGGGAAGTCCCCCGGCTACACCTTC. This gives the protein CASSSGKSPGYTF.

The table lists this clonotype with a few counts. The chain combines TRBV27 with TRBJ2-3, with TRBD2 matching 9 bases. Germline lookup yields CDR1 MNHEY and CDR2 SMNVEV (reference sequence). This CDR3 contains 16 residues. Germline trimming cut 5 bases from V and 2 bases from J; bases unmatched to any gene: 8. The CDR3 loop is CASSPWSGGSTDTQYF. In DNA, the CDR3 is TGTGCCAGCAGTCCCTGGAGCGGGGGGTCCACAGATACGCAGTATTTT.

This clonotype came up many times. This CDR3 reads CASSFSLADGKNIQYF. The CDR3 DNA reads TGTGCCAGCAGTTTTAGTCTCGCAGACGGCAAAAACATTCAGTACTTC. The J gene is TRBJ2-4, the V gene TRBV28; D not resolved. The CDR3 runs to 16 residues. Germline CDR1 is MDHEN and CDR2 is SYDVKM. With 3 bases removed from V and 3 bases from J, the gap between germline ends came to 15 bases.

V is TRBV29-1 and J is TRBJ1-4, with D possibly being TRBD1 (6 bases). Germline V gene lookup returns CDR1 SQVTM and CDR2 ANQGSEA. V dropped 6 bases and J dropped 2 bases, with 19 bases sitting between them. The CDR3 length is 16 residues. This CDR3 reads CSVTDSPPGTNEKLFF. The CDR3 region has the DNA TGCAGCGTGACGGACAGCCCCCCAGGGACTAATGAAAAACTGTTTTTT.

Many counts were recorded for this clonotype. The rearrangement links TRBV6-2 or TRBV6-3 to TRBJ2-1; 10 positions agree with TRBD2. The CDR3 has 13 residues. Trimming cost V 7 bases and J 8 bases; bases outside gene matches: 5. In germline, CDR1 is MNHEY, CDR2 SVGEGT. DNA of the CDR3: TGTGCCAGCAAGTCTAGCGGGAGCCATGAGCAGTTCTTC. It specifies CASKSSGSHEQFF.

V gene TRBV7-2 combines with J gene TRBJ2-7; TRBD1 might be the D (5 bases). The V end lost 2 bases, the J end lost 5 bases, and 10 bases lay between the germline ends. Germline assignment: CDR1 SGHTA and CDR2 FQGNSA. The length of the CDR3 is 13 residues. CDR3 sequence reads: CASSLWQGNEQYF. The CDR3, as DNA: TGTGCCAGCAGCTTATGGCAGGGTAACGAGCAGTACTTC.

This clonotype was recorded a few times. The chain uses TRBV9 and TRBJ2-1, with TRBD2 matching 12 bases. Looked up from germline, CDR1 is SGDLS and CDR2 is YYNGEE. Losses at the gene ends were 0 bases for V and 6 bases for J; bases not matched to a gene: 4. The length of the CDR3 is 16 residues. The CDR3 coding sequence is TGTGCCAGCAGCGTAGGGGCTAGCGGGAGGGCCAATGAGCAGTTCTTC. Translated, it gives CASSVGASGRANEQFF.

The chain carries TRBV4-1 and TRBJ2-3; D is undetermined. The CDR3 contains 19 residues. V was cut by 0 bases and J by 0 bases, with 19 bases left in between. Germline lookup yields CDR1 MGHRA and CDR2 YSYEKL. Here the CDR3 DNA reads TGCGCCAGCAGCCAAGAACAGCATGGCAGGACCTCTAGCACAGATACGCAGTATTTT. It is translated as CASSQEQHGRTSSTDTQYF.

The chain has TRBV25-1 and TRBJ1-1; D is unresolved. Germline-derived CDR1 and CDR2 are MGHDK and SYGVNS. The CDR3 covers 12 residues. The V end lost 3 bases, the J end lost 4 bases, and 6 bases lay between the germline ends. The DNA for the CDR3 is TGTGCCAGCAGTGACCCGTTCACTGAAGCTTTCTTT. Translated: CASSDPFTEAFF.

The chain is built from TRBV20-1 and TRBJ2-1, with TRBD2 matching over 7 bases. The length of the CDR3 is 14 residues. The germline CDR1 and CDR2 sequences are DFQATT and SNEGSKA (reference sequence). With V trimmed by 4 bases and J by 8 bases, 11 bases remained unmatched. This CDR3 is CSAKSAAGEDEQFF. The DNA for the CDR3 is TGCAGTGCTAAGTCTGCGGCGGGGGAGGATGAGCAGTTCTTC.

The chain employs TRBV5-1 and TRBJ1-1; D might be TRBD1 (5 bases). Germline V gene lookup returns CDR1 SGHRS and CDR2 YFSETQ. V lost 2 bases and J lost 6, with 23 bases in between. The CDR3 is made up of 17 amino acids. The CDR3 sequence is CASSLRESGRGGPEAFF. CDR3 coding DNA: TGCGCCAGCAGCTTACGTGAGTCCGGTCGGGGGGGACCTGAAGCTTTCTTT.

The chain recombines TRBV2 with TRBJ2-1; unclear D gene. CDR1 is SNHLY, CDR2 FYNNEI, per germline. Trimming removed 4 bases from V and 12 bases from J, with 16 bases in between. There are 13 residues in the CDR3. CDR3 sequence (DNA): TGTGCCAGCAGTGGCCTGAGCTCGTGGGGGCAGTTCTTC. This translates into CASSGLSSWGQFF.

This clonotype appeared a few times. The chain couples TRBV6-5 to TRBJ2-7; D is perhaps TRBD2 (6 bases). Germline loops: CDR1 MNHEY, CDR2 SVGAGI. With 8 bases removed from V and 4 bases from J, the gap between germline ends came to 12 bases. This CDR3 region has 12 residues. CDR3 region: CASLGAGYEQYF. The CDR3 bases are TGTGCCAGCCTCGGCGCGGGATACGAGCAGTACTTC.

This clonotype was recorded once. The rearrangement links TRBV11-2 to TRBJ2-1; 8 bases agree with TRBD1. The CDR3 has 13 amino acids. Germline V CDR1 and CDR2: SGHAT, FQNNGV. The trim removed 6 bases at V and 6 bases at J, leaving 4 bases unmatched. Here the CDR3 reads CASSTTGGNEQFF. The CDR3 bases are TGTGCCAGCAGTACCACAGGGGGCAATGAGCAGTTCTTC.

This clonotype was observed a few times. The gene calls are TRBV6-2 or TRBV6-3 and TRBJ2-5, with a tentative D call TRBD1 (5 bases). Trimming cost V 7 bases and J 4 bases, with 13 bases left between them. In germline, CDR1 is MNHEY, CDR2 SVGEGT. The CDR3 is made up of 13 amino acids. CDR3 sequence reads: CASTSRVGETQYF. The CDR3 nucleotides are TGTGCCAGCACCAGCAGGGTGGGAGAGACCCAGTACTTC.

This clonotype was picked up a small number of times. This chain's CDR3 is CASSWTSYNEQFF. Written as DNA, the CDR3 is TGTGCCAGCAGCTGGACCTCCTACAATGAGCAGTTCTTC. This chain uses TRBV5-8 with TRBJ2-1; D not resolved. V was trimmed by 3 bases and J by 0 bases, leaving 4 bases between them. The CDR3 spans 13 residues. Germline CDR1 is SGHTS and CDR2 is YDEGEE. The variable domain in full, with the rest retrieved from reference TRBV5-8 and TRBJ2-1, is EAGVTQSPTHLIKTRGQQATLRCSPISGHTSVYWYQQALGLGLQFLLWYDEGEERNRGNFPPRFSGRQFPNYSSELNVNALELEDSALYLCASSWTSYNEQFFGPGTRLTVL.

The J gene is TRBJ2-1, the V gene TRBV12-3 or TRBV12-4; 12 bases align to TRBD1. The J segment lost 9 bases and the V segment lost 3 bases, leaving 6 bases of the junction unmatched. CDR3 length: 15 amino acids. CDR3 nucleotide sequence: TGTGCCAGCAGTTTGGGACAGGGGGCCGCGGTTGAGCAGTTCTTC. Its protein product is CASSLGQGAAVEQFF.

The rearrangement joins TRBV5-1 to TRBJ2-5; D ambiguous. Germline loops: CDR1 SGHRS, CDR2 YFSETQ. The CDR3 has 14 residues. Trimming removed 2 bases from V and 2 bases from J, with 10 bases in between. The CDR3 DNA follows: TGCGCCAGCAGCTTCTTGGCGTCTCAAGAGACCCAGTACTTC. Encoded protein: CASSFLASQETQYF.

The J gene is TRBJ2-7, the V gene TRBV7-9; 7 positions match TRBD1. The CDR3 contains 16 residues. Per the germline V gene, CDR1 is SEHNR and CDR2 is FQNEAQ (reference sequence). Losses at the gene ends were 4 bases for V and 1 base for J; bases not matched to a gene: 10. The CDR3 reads CASSSLLTGSSYEQYF. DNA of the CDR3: TGTGCCAGCAGCTCCCTTTTGACAGGGTCATCCTACGAGCAGTACTTC.

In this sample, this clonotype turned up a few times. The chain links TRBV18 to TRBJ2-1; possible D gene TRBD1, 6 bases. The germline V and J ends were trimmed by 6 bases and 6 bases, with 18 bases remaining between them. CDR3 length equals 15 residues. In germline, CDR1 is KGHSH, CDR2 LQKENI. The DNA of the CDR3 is TGTGCCAGCTCCCCAGGGGCCCCCGTTTTCAATGAGCAGTTCTTC. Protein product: CASSPGAPVFNEQFF. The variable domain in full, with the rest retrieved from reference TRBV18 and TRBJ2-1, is NAGVMQNPRHLVRRRGQEARLRCSPMKGHSHVYWYRQLPEEGLKFMVYLQKENIIDESGMPKERFSAEFPKEGPSILRIQQVVRGDSAAYFCASSPGAPVFNEQFFGPGTRLTVL.

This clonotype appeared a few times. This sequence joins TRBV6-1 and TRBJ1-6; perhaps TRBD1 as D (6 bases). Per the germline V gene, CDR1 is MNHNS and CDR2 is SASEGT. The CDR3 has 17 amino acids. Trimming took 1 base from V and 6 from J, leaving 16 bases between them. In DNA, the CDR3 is TGTGCCAGCAGTGAAGGACCGGGGGCGAACGCTAATTCACCCCTCCACTTT. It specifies CASSEGPGANANSPLHF.

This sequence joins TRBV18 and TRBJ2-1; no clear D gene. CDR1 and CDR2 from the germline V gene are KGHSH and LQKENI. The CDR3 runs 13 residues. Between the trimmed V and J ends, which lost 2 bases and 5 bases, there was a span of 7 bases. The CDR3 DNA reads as TGTGCCAGCTCACCAGGGGTTAACAATGAGCAGTTCTTC. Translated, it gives CASSPGVNNEQFF.

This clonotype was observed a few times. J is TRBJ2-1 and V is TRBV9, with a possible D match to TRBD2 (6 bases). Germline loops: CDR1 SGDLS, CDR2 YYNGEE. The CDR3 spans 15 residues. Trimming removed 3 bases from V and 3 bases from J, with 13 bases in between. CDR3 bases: TGTGCCAGCAGCGCCCCGGGGAGGCTCTACAATGAGCAGTTCTTC. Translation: CASSAPGRLYNEQFF.

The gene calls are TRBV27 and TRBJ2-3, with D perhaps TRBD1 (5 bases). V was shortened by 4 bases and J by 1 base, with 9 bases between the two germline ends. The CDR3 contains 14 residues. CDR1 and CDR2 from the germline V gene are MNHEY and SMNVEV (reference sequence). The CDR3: CASSWVGGTDTQYF. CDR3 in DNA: TGTGCCAGCAGTTGGGTAGGGGGCACAGATACGCAGTATTTT.

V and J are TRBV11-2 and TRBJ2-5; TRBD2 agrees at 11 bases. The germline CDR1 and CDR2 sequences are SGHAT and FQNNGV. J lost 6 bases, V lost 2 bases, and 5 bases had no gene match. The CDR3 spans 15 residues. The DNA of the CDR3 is TGTGCCAGCAGCTTACTAGCGGGGGGCCGTAAGACCCAGTACTTC. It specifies CASSLLAGGRKTQYF.